This T cell receptor (beta chain) was found in a study of T-cell memory formation after mild COVID-19. Study context: Most TCR clusters belonged to a single donor. Whole-study findings and limits: Later expanders leaned CD4+, whereas clones that contracted between day 15 and 85 were balanced CD4/CD8. CD4+ contracting clones were mainly CM and EM; CD8+ ones, EMRA.

A note on this clonotype: The antigen remains undetermined.

The TCR alpha and TCR beta cDNA libraries, bearing sample barcodes and UMIs, were generated by 5'RACE using constant-segment primers. TCRdb processed the 5' RACE reads anew with MiXCR; each CDR3 protein has one entry. The profile shows about 420,000 distinct CDR3 sequences, more than 20% of them singletons. The receptor comes from an adult woman who had mild COVID-19 (a few samples of this study predate the infection). Cell type and time point are not known. Material: PBMCs or a T cell subset sorted from them (not recorded which).

CDR3 coding DNA: TGCGCCAGCACCCCCTCCCCTCCGGGACTTGTCGGCGGGGAGCTGTTTTTT. Protein product: CASTPSPPGLVGGELFF. The chain is built from TRBV5-1 and TRBJ2-2, with D maybe TRBD2 (6 bases). The CDR3 covers 17 residues. Deletions cut 6 bases from V and 7 bases from J, with 25 bases between. CDR1 and CDR2 from the germline V gene are SGHRS and YFSETQ. The full variable domain, its missing parts supplied by reference TRBV5-1 and TRBJ2-2, is KAGVTQTPRYLIKTRGQQVTLSCSPISGHRSVSWYQQTPGQGLQFLFEYFSETQRNKGNFPGRFSGRQFSNSRSEMNVSTLELGDSALYLCASTPSPPGLVGGELFFGEGSRLTVL.